This record concerns one TCR beta chain sequence. This record comes from a study of shared T cell receptors in the human thymus. The V and J ends lost 5 bases and 4 bases, in that order; junction bases with no gene match: 8. Per the germline V gene, CDR1 is MGHRA and CDR2 is YSYEKL. There are 15 residues in the CDR3. Sequenced by immunoSEQ multiplex PCR; TCRdb stores in-frame clones only, minus some. The data contain a few hundred thousand clones, 95% of them singletons. Sequenced sample: thymocytes. The sequence derives from a human donor. The genes are TRBV4-1 and TRBJ2-1, with 7 bases fitting TRBD1. For the CDR3, the DNA is TGCGCCAGCAGCTTCCCGGGACAGAATTACAATGAGCAGTTCTTC. The encoded protein is CASSFPGQNYNEQFF.